What follows are 20 T cell receptor beta chains derived from one specimen sequenced in a study of blood T cell repertoires in COVID-19 (dated by TCRdb to 2018 to 2020). Library preparation was by the immunoSEQ multiplex PCR assay. This immuneACCESS table, as held by TCRdb, lists in-frame sequences with V and J called but not all clones. Of the missing ones, under half trace to an unresolved V gene in checked studies; the others have no known cause. The sample table lists 150,000 to 160,000 clones, around 83% of them with a count of one. Around an eighth of the sample is in the top ten clones. Source material: peripheral blood. The source of these receptors is a woman aged 60-75 years with COVID-19, enrolled during active disease.

V is TRBV7-9 and J is TRBJ2-1, with D possibly being TRBD1 (6 bases). Trimming cost V 4 bases and J 0 bases, with 16 bases left between them. The CDR3 extends over 17 amino acids. Looked up from germline, CDR1 is SEHNR and CDR2 is FQNEAQ (reference sequence). In DNA, the CDR3 is TGTGCCAGCAGCTCATTTGCACAGGGCAGCTCCTACAATGAGCAGTTCTTC. It translates to CASSSFAQGSSYNEQFF.

V is TRBV5-5 and J is TRBJ2-1; 10 bases are a match to TRBD2. V shed 4 bases and J 5 bases; nucleotides not matched to a gene: 6. Germline CDR1 and CDR2: SGHKS and YYEKEE (reference sequence). The length of the CDR3 is 15 residues. The CDR3 sequence: CASSLLAGDNNEQFF. CDR3 bases: TGTGCCAGCAGCCTGCTAGCGGGAGATAACAATGAGCAGTTCTTC.

The chain recombines TRBV7-8 with TRBJ2-7; maybe TRBD1 (6 bases). Trimming took 4 bases from V and 2 from J, leaving 9 bases between them. CDR1 and CDR2 from the germline V gene are SGHVS and FQNEAQ. This CDR3 is 13 amino acids long. The CDR3 nucleotides read TGTGCCAGCAGCTCGTGGGACACCTACGAGCAGTACGTC. It is translated as CASSSWDTYEQYV.

Only one count was recorded for this clone. This sequence joins TRBV6-4 and TRBJ1-2, with TRBD1 identical over 8 bases. The CDR3 has 12 residues. Germline V lookup: CDR1 MRHNA, CDR2 SNTAGT. With 6 bases clipped from V and 6 bases from J, the junction kept 3 bases outside the gene matches. CDR3 loop: CASSRQGNGYTF. DNA for the CDR3: TGTGCCAGCAGCAGACAGGGGAATGGCTACACCTTC.

The chain is built from TRBV6-5 and TRBJ1-5, with a tentative D call TRBD1 (5 bases). The germline V and J ends were trimmed by 5 bases and 7 bases, with 18 bases remaining between them. This CDR3 is built from 15 residues. CDR1 is MNHEY, CDR2 SVGAGI, per germline. The CDR3 bases are TGTGCCAGCAGTCCTAACGGGGGGTCCTGGCAGCCCCAGCATTTT. Translating gives CASSPNGGSWQPQHF.

This clone appeared a few times. The rearrangement joins TRBV2 to TRBJ2-3, with D possibly being TRBD1 (6 bases). CDR3 length equals 15 residues. Trimming stripped 1 base from V and 6 bases from J, with 14 bases between. Germline V gives CDR1 SNHLY, CDR2 FYNNEI. The CDR3: CASSEDRDIGDTQYF. The CDR3 nucleotides read TGTGCCAGCAGTGAAGATCGGGACATCGGGGATACGCAGTATTTT. The whole variable domain, filled in from reference TRBV2 and TRBJ2-3, reads EPEVTQTPSHQVTQMGQEVILRCVPISNHLYFYWYRQILGQKVEFLVSFYNNEISEKSEIFDDQFSVERPDGSNFTLKIRSTKLEDSAMYFCASSEDRDIGDTQYFGPGTRLTVL.

The V gene is TRBV18, the J gene TRBJ2-5, with D uncertain. The CDR3 loop spans 14 amino acids. Trimming removed 4 bases at V and 1 base at J, with 10 bases between. The germline gives CDR1 KGHSH, CDR2 LQKENI. This CDR3 is CASSQSVIQETQYF. CDR3 DNA sequence: TGTGCCAGCTCACAATCAGTTATCCAAGAGACCCAGTACTTC.

J is TRBJ2-7 and V is TRBV18; 7 bases line up with TRBD2. CDR3 length: 13 amino acids. The germline gives CDR1 KGHSH, CDR2 LQKENI. V lost 9 bases to trimming and J lost 2 bases; unmatched junction nucleotides: 7. The CDR3 nucleotides are TGTGCCAGTCGGGGGGAGTACCCCTACGAGCAGTACGTC. Translated: CASRGEYPYEQYV.

The rearrangement links TRBV6-2 or TRBV6-3 to TRBJ1-2; TRBD1 is a possible D gene (5 bases). CDR1 MNHEY and CDR2 SVGEGT come from the germline V gene. Trimming pared 0 bases from V and 10 bases from J, leaving 9 bases between. The CDR3 runs to 12 residues. The CDR3 sequence: CASSYSTEAYTF. The CDR3 DNA reads TGTGCCAGCAGTTACTCGACAGAGGCCTACACCTTC.

The chain couples TRBV7-2 to TRBJ1-1, with TRBD1 as a possible D gene (5 bases). The ends were cut back, 4 bases at V and 8 bases at J, with 14 bases in the middle. Germline assignment: CDR1 SGHTA and CDR2 FQGNSA. This CDR3 is built from 13 residues. The CDR3 DNA is TGTGCCAGCAGCTCTACTCCCTCAGGGGAAGCTTTCTTT. Translating it yields CASSSTPSGEAFF.

The chain recombines TRBV5-1 with TRBJ1-4, with TRBD1 as a possible D gene (5 bases). The CDR3 totals 15 residues. The germline V gene encodes CDR1 SGHRS and CDR2 YFSETQ. V shed 4 bases and J shed 3 bases, with 13 bases lying between them. The CDR3 region is CASSLGGSPNEKLFF. CDR3 in DNA: TGCGCCAGCAGCCTCGGGGGGTCACCTAATGAAAAACTGTTTTTT. Filled out from reference TRBV5-1 and TRBJ1-4, the complete variable domain reads KAGVTQTPRYLIKTRGQQVTLSCSPISGHRSVSWYQQTPGQGLQFLFEYFSETQRNKGNFPGRFSGRQFSNSRSEMNVSTLELGDSALYLCASSLGGSPNEKLFFGSGTQLSVL.

The chain couples TRBV5-1 to TRBJ2-1, with a possible D match to TRBD2 (5 bases). Germline CDR1 is SGHRS and CDR2 is YFSETQ. The CDR3 runs 13 residues. V lost 0 bases, J lost 9 bases, and 10 bases lay in between. The CDR3 region is CASSLAKSGEQFF. CDR3 coding DNA: TGCGCCAGCAGCTTGGCCAAAAGCGGTGAGCAGTTCTTC. Drawing the rest from reference TRBV5-1 and TRBJ2-1, the complete variable domain is KAGVTQTPRYLIKTRGQQVTLSCSPISGHRSVSWYQQTPGQGLQFLFEYFSETQRNKGNFPGRFSGRQFSNSRSEMNVSTLELGDSALYLCASSLAKSGEQFFGPGTRLTVL.

The gene calls are TRBV6-5 and TRBJ1-6, with D perhaps matching TRBD1 (5 bases). Deletions cut 7 bases from V and 7 bases from J, with 14 bases between. The CDR3 totals 14 residues. The V gene's germline CDR1 is MNHEY and CDR2 SVGAGI. CDR3 in amino acids: CASTAQARNSPLHF. The CDR3 DNA reads TGTGCCAGCACCGCACAGGCCAGGAATTCACCCCTCCACTTT.

The rearrangement joins TRBV19 to TRBJ1-6; 8 bases map to TRBD1. Germline trimming cut 5 bases from V and 6 bases from J; bases unmatched to any gene: 9. This CDR3 has 16 amino acids. The germline V gene encodes CDR1 LNHDA and CDR2 SQIVND (reference sequence). Here the CDR3 reads CASSEASGGVNSPLHF. CDR3 nucleotides: TGTGCCAGTAGTGAGGCCTCAGGGGGCGTTAATTCACCCCTCCACTTT.

This chain connects TRBV10-3 to TRBJ1-6; TRBD1 agrees at 12 bases. The CDR3 is 15 amino acids. Per germline, CDR1 ENHRY and CDR2 SYGVKD. The trim removed 4 bases at V and 9 bases at J, leaving 4 bases unmatched. The CDR3 here is CAISGKGQGASPLHF. CDR3 in DNA: TGTGCCATCAGTGGGAAGGGACAGGGGGCTTCACCCCTCCACTTT.

This chain connects TRBV18 to TRBJ1-5; 7 positions agree with TRBD1. The V gene end was trimmed by 4 bases and the J gene end by 3 bases; junction bases not matched to a gene: 3. The CDR3 loop spans 14 amino acids. CDR1 is KGHSH, CDR2 LQKENI, per germline. CDR3 nucleotide sequence: TGTGCCAGCTCACGCGACAGGGACAATCAGCCCCAGCATTTT. It codes for CASSRDRDNQPQHF.

This sequence joins TRBV19 and TRBJ1-5; 7 bases match TRBD1. Germline V lookup: CDR1 LNHDA, CDR2 SQIVND (reference sequence). With 5 bases clipped from V and 3 bases from J, the junction kept 7 bases outside the gene matches. The CDR3 contains 15 residues. The CDR3 bases are TGTGCCAGTAGTCCGCCGACAGGGTTCAATCAGCCCCAGCATTTT. Translated, it gives CASSPPTGFNQPQHF.

The V and J genes are TRBV9 and TRBJ2-5, with TRBD2 matching over 7 bases. The V and J ends lost 3 bases and 4 bases, in that order; junction bases with no gene match: 12. Germline values: CDR1 SGDLS, CDR2 YYNGEE. The CDR3 sequence is 16 residues long. As DNA, the CDR3 is TGTGCCAGCAGCGCTAGATGGGAGCCGGGGGGAGAGACCCAGTACTTC. Its protein is CASSARWEPGGETQYF.

The CDR3 sequence is CASASGSYNEQFF. The DNA for the CDR3 is TGTGCCAGCGCCAGCGGGAGTTACAATGAGCAGTTCTTC. The chain carries TRBV11-1 and TRBJ2-1; 8 bases line up with TRBD2. After removal of 8 bases from V and 4 bases from J, the junction contained 4 bases not matched to a gene. Germline-derived CDR1 and CDR2 are SGHAT and FQDESV (reference sequence). The CDR3 consists of 13 residues. Drawing the rest from reference TRBV11-1 and TRBJ2-1, the complete variable domain is EAEVAQSPRYKITEKSQAVAFWCDPISGHATLYWYRQILGQGPELLVQFQDESVVDDSQLPKDRFSAERLKGVDSTLKIQPAELGDSAMYLCASASGSYNEQFFGPGTRLTVL.

This clone was seen more than once but under ten times. The chain is built from TRBV18 and TRBJ1-5, with TRBD1 matching over 12 bases. The CDR3 runs 15 residues. V gave up 4 bases and J gave up 6 bases; unmatched junction bases: 4. Per the germline V gene, CDR1 is KGHSH and CDR2 is LQKENI. CDR3 coding DNA: TGTGCCAGCTCACGGGACAGGGGGCTGGGTCAGCCCCAGCATTTT. Translated, it gives CASSRDRGLGQPQHF.